This T cell receptor beta chain was captured by sequencing in a study of blood T cells in healthy people across ages. Findings and limits, study-wide: Strong correlation was found linking TCR beta diversity to naive T cell percentage.

The authors ran a second PCR of roughly 6 to 12 cycles using a sample-barcoded 5' primer and a J-beta primer mix. In TCRdb, the 5' RACE reads were re-called with MiXCR into one record per CDR3 protein. The sample yields over 600,000 distinct CDR3 sequences, roughly 20% seen once. As concerns this clonotype: The target antigen is unknown.

The CDR3 sequence is 13 residues long. Losses at the gene ends were 4 bases for V and 11 bases for J; bases not matched to a gene: 9. The V gene's germline CDR1 is KGHDR and CDR2 SFDVKD. The TCR sequence derives from a man between 65 and 85 years old in good health. The chain joins TRBV24-1 to TRBJ2-5, with 7 bases lining up with TRBD1. Sequences were obtained from blood. CDR3 sequence: CATSDSTGWEQYF. CDR3 DNA: TGTGCCACCAGTGACTCGACAGGGTGGGAGCAGTACTTC.